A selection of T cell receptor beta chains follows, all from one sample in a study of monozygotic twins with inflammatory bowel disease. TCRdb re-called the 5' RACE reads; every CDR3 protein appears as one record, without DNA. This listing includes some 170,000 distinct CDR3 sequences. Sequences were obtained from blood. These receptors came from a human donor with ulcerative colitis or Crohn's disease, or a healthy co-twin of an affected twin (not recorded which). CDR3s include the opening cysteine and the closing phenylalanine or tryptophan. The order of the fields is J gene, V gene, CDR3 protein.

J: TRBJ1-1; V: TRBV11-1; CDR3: CASSPTLVQGGGLAEAFF
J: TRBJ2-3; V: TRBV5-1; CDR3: CASSLIRTSGSTDTQYF
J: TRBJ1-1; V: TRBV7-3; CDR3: CASSPRDRGAEAFF
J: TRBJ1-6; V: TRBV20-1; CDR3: CSATDGGAVNSPLHF
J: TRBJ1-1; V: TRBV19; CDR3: CASKWGNTDAFF
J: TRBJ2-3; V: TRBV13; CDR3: CASSLSSPWPDTQYF
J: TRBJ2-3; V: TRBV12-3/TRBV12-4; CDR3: CASSLGGRTGGGTDTQYF
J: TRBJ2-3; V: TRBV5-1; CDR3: CASSFQRSTDTQYF
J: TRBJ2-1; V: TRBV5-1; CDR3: CASSLAGHTYNEQFF
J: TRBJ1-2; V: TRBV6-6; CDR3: CASSYGGAKAPYTF
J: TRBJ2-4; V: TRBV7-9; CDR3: CASSFNSVSAKNIQYF
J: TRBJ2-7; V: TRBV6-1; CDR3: CASSTRGAPYEQYF
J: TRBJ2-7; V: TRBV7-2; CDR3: CASSFSPGAYEQYF
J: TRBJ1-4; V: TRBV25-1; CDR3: CASSEPTPPATNEKLFF
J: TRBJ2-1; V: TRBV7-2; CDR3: CASSLGVSGRANEQFF
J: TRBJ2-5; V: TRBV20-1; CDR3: CSASAGIQETQYF
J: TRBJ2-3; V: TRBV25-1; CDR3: CASSIPSGGTDTQYF
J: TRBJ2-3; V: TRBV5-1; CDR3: CASSFAGGTDTQYF
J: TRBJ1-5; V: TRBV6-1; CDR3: CASSGPGQGWRQPQHF
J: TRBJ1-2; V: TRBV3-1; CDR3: CASSQARGDGYTF
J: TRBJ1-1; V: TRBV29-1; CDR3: CSVEGGGPEAFF
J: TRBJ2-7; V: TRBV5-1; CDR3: CASSFRVNNEQYF
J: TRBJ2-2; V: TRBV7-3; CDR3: CASSPLPGQGALAGELFF